These 31 T cell receptor beta chains were all obtained from the same sample, sequenced in a study of CD8 T cells in ankylosing spondylitis (dated by TCRdb to 2015 to 2018). The library was generated by 5' RACE. Reads for this sample came from an Illumina HiSeq 2500. TCRdb itself trimmed the public reads at Q25 with fastp, ran MiXCR and retained productive beta chains. Each CDR3 protein appears once, grouped with its most common genes and DNA. Here the sample has under 850,000 distinct CDR3 sequences; under 20% occur a single time. Roughly a fifth of the sample belongs to the ten largest clones. These receptors lack a known antigen. The research as a whole found: A TCR beta motif of 8 or 9 highly homologous amino acid variants appeared characteristic of blood from ankylosing spondylitis patients.

The sample was blood, either unsorted or a sorted T cell fraction (not recorded which). Source of these receptors: a male donor with ankylosing spondylitis.

This chain connects TRBV27 to TRBJ1-5; 10 bases are a match to TRBD1. Germline values: CDR1 MNHEY, CDR2 SMNVEV (reference sequence). This CDR3 has 15 amino acids. V shed 5 bases, J shed 2 bases, and the junction held 3 bases outside the gene matches. The CDR3 DNA follows: TGTGCCAGCAGTATGGGACAGGGGCGCAATCAGCCCCAGCATTTT. Translating it yields CASSMGQGRNQPQHF.

This clonotype was observed a few times. In nucleotides, the CDR3 is TGTGCCAGCAGTTTAGTGGGATCCAGGTCTGGAAACACCATATATTTT. This encodes CASSLVGSRSGNTIYF. The chain links TRBV12-3 or TRBV12-4 to TRBJ1-3; D gene ambiguous. Trimming left V 1 base short and J 1 base short, with 11 bases between. This CDR3 region has 16 residues.

CDR3: CSARIAAGRLYGYTF. CDR3 DNA: TGCAGTGCTAGAATTGCGGCAGGGAGGTTGTATGGCTACACCTTC. This chain links TRBV20-1 with TRBJ1-2; D may be TRBD1 (5 bases). Between the trimmed V and J ends, which lost 2 bases and 5 bases, there was a span of 18 bases. Germline lookup yields CDR1 DFQATT and CDR2 SNEGSKA (reference sequence). This CDR3 has 15 residues.

The CDR3 is CSARLGGRVYEQYF. CDR3 DNA sequence: TGCAGTGCTAGATTAGGCGGGAGAGTCTACGAGCAGTACTTC. The chain joins TRBV20-1 to TRBJ2-7; 7 nucleotides agree with TRBD2. V lost 2 bases to trimming and J lost 3 bases; unmatched junction nucleotides: 7. Germline CDR1 is DFQATT and CDR2 is SNEGSKA (reference sequence). The CDR3 consists of 14 residues.

In its sample, this clonotype was seen a few times. In DNA form, the CDR3 reads TGTGCCAGCATACCACTCCCGAACACTGAAGCTTTCTTT. Amino acid sequence: CASIPLPNTEAFF. The chain uses TRBV6-2 or TRBV6-3 and TRBJ1-1; D not resolved. V was cut by 7 bases and J by 1 base, with 10 bases left in between. This CDR3 spans 13 amino acids. Germline V gives CDR1 MNHEY, CDR2 SVGEGT.

This clonotype was counted between two and nine times. The rearrangement uses TRBV27 and TRBJ2-1, with D possibly being TRBD2 (5 bases). The CDR3 covers 14 residues. Trimming took 6 bases from V and 0 from J, leaving 9 bases between them. Germline-derived CDR1 and CDR2 are MNHEY and SMNVEV (reference sequence). The CDR3 protein is CASRSGLSYNEQFF. The CDR3 DNA reads as TGTGCCAGCAGAAGCGGACTCTCCTACAATGAGCAGTTCTTC.

This clonotype has a handful of counts. The chain links TRBV14 to TRBJ1-1; the D is unclear. Trimming pared 8 bases from V and 2 bases from J, leaving 15 bases between. Germline loops: CDR1 SGHDN, CDR2 FVKESK. CDR3 length equals 14 residues. CDR3 sequence reads: CASRTLGENTEAFF. The CDR3 bases are TGTGCCAGCCGTACTCTTGGGGAAAACACTGAAGCTTTCTTT.

There are a few counts of this clonotype. The chain carries TRBV5-1 and TRBJ1-2; 9 bases agree with TRBD1. Germline trimming cut 6 bases from V and 8 bases from J; bases unmatched to any gene: 14. Germline-derived CDR1 and CDR2 are SGHRS and YFSETQ. The CDR3 runs 15 residues. CDR3 loop: CASISSPGQGGGYTF. The CDR3, as DNA: TGCGCCAGCATCTCATCGCCGGGACAGGGAGGCGGCTACACCTTC.

This clonotype came up a few times. V is TRBV7-2 and J is TRBJ2-4; D is unresolved. V was clipped by 1 base and J by 9 bases, with 7 bases between them. This CDR3 is built from 12 residues. Per the germline V gene, CDR1 is SGHTA and CDR2 is FQGNSA. CDR3 bases: TGTGCCAGCAGCTTAGAGCTGGGCATTCAGTACTTC. Its translation: CASSLELGIQYF.

The V and J genes are TRBV6-2 or TRBV6-3 and TRBJ2-1; 11 bases are a match to TRBD2. In germline, CDR1 is MNHEY, CDR2 SVGEGT. The trim removed 8 bases at V and 6 bases at J, leaving 6 bases unmatched. The CDR3 spans 14 residues. The CDR3 protein is CASQRLAGTNEQFF. The CDR3 bases are TGTGCCAGCCAGAGACTAGCGGGAACCAATGAGCAGTTCTTC.

This clonotype was seen only a few times. The chain is built from TRBV7-9 and TRBJ2-1, with TRBD2 matching over 10 bases. Germline V CDR1 and CDR2: SEHNR, FQNEAQ (reference sequence). The CDR3 contains 12 residues. V shed 10 bases and J 10 bases; nucleotides not matched to a gene: 7. For the CDR3, the DNA is TGTGCCACCCAAGCAGCGGGGGGGGAGCAGTTCTTC. Residues: CATQAAGGEQFF.

This clonotype occurred a few times. The rearrangement joins TRBV7-3 to TRBJ2-3, with D tentatively TRBD2 (6 bases). The CDR3 is 15 amino acids. Germline V gene data show CDR1 as SGHTA and CDR2 as FQGTGA. Trimming took off 4 bases at V and 0 bases at J, with 11 bases between the two ends. The CDR3 DNA sequence: TGTGCCAGCAGCTCCCTCGGGACTAGCACAGATACGCAGTATTTT. Translated: CASSSLGTSTDTQYF.

J is TRBJ1-1 and V is TRBV3-1; no reliable D call. V lost 1 base and J 0 bases, leaving 9 bases between the germline ends. The CDR3 has 15 amino acids. The germline gives CDR1 LGHDT, CDR2 YNNKEL (reference sequence). CDR3 bases: TGTGCCAGCAGCCAAGTCCCGGGGATGAACACTGAAGCTTTCTTT. Translation gives CASSQVPGMNTEAFF.

This clonotype was detected a few times. This chain joins TRBV2 and TRBJ1-2; TRBD1 is a possible D gene (5 bases). Trimming cost V 3 bases and J 1 base, with 12 bases left between them. This CDR3 spans 15 amino acids. Looked up from germline, CDR1 is SNHLY and CDR2 is FYNNEI. The CDR3 sequence: CASSETESYNYGYTF. DNA of the CDR3: TGTGCCAGCAGTGAGACAGAATCTTATAACTATGGCTACACCTTC.

This sequence joins TRBV7-9 and TRBJ1-1; D call uncertain. This CDR3 contains 13 residues. The germline gives CDR1 SEHNR, CDR2 FQNEAQ (reference sequence). V lost 5 bases and J lost 7, with 14 bases in between. The DNA for the CDR3 is TGTGCCAGCAGCCCCCCCGGGTTTGTTGAAGCTTTCTTT. Translation gives CASSPPGFVEAFF.

The CDR3 nucleotides are TGTGCCAGCACCCCGGGAGGCGGTACGCAGTATTTT. Protein sequence: CASTPGGGTQYF. V gene TRBV12-3 or TRBV12-4 combines with J gene TRBJ2-3; 7 bases are shared with TRBD2. The CDR3 is 12 residues long. The junction had 6 bases not matched to a gene; V was cut back by 7 bases and J by 8 bases.

This clonotype was recorded a few times. V is TRBV20-1 and J is TRBJ2-3, with 13 positions matching TRBD2. CDR1 DFQATT and CDR2 SNEGSKA come from the germline V gene (reference sequence). The V gene end was trimmed by 5 bases and the J gene end by 6 bases; junction bases not matched to a gene: 11. This CDR3 contains 16 residues. CDR3 sequence reads: CSAPRLAGGLGDTQYF. CDR3 coding DNA: TGCAGTGCTCCACGACTAGCGGGGGGCCTCGGGGATACGCAGTATTTT.

CDR3 sequence reads: CASAGTGLYNEQFF. The CDR3 DNA is TGTGCCAGCGCCGGGACAGGACTTTACAATGAGCAGTTCTTC. The chain has TRBV25-1 and TRBJ2-1, with TRBD1 identical over 8 bases. Germline V gene data show CDR1 as MGHDK and CDR2 as SYGVNS. The trim removed 8 bases at V and 4 bases at J, leaving 7 bases unmatched. CDR3 length equals 14 residues.

V gene TRBV5-1 combines with J gene TRBJ2-2; 7 nucleotides align to TRBD1. The CDR3 length is 17 residues. After removal of 1 base from V and 0 bases from J, the junction contained 6 bases not matched to a gene. Germline CDR1 SGHRS, CDR2 YFSETQ. The DNA for the CDR3 is TGCGCCAGCAGCTTGTACAGTGGACAGGCGAACACCGGGGAGCTGTTTTTT. Translation gives CASSLYSGQANTGELFF.

The chain combines TRBV3-1 with TRBJ2-1; 13 bases map to TRBD2. Germline values: CDR1 LGHDT, CDR2 YNNKEL (reference sequence). The J segment lost 8 bases and the V segment lost 6 bases, leaving 7 bases of the junction unmatched. CDR3 size: 15 residues. CDR3 nucleotides: TGTGCCAGCAGGAAAAGGACTAGCGGGAGTGATGAGCAGTTCTTC. This encodes CASRKRTSGSDEQFF.

The J gene is TRBJ2-4, the V gene TRBV5-1, with D possibly matching TRBD1 (6 bases). This CDR3 spans 15 amino acids. The germline CDR1 and CDR2 sequences are SGHRS and YFSETQ. Trimming took off 0 bases at V and 5 bases at J, with 12 bases between the two ends. CDR3 in DNA: TGCGCCAGCAGCTTGGGCAGGGGCCGTGAAAACATTCAGTACTTC. Translated, it gives CASSLGRGRENIQYF.

The chain employs TRBV5-1 and TRBJ2-3, with 8 bases lining up with TRBD2. Looked up from germline, CDR1 is SGHRS and CDR2 is YFSETQ. This CDR3 comprises 15 residues. J lost 5 bases, V lost 0 bases, and 5 bases had no gene match. CDR3 sequence reads: CASSLGGLGGDTQYF. The CDR3 coding sequence is TGCGCCAGCAGCTTGGGGGGACTAGGCGGAGATACGCAGTATTTT.

The table lists this clonotype with a few counts. CDR3 sequence: CASSPEAWNTEAFF. For the CDR3, the DNA is TGTGCCAGCAGCCCAGAGGCTTGGAACACTGAAGCTTTCTTT. The J gene is TRBJ1-1, the V gene TRBV3-1, with unresolved D. V was trimmed by 4 bases and J by 1 base, leaving 10 bases between them. Germline CDR1 and CDR2: LGHDT and YNNKEL (reference sequence). The CDR3 contains 14 residues.

This clonotype has a count of ten or more. The chain has TRBV12-3 or TRBV12-4 and TRBJ2-1, with D perhaps matching TRBD1 or TRBD2 (6 bases each). Trimming stripped 3 bases from V and 0 bases from J, with 15 bases between. This CDR3 comprises 17 residues. CDR3 sequence (DNA): TGTGCCAGCAGTTTCGGGGGCTACTATAGCTCCTACAATGAGCAGTTCTTC. Its protein is CASSFGGYYSSYNEQFF.

This clonotype was observed a handful of times. The rearrangement uses TRBV20-1 and TRBJ2-7, with 8 bases that match TRBD1. There are 15 residues in the CDR3. Germline V CDR1 and CDR2: DFQATT, SNEGSKA (reference sequence). Trimming took 1 base from V and 4 from J; bases not matched to a gene: 9. CDR3 region: CSARGLDRGRYEQYF. The DNA of the CDR3 is TGCAGTGCTAGAGGTCTAGACAGGGGTAGATACGAGCAGTACTTC.

The chain carries TRBV6-5 and TRBJ1-2; a weak D match, TRBD1 (6 bases). Germline V gene data show CDR1 as MNHEY and CDR2 as SVGAGI. V gave up 5 bases and J gave up 4 bases, with 8 bases separating them. The CDR3 has 12 amino acids. The CDR3 reads CASSEDSYGYTF. The DNA of the CDR3 is TGTGCCAGCAGTGAGGACAGCTATGGCTACACCTTC.

The rearrangement uses TRBV9 and TRBJ1-2; D is uncertain. Germline-derived CDR1 and CDR2 are SGDLS and YYNGEE. The CDR3 is 14 amino acids. V lost 0 bases to trimming and J lost 2 bases, with 8 bases between them. CDR3 amino acids: CASSVVAGNYGYTF. The CDR3 DNA sequence: TGTGCCAGCAGCGTAGTCGCGGGAAACTATGGCTACACCTTC.

This clonotype was recorded a few times. The chain uses TRBV12-3 or TRBV12-4 and TRBJ1-1, with D possibly being TRBD1 (6 bases). Trimming pared 7 bases from V and 0 bases from J, leaving 12 bases between. The CDR3 is made up of 14 amino acids. The CDR3: CASTWTALNTEAFF. The CDR3 DNA reads as TGTGCCAGCACCTGGACAGCTCTGAACACTGAAGCTTTCTTT.

This CDR3 is CASSLAGFSSYEQYF. The CDR3 coding sequence is TGCGCCAGCAGCTTGGCCGGATTCAGCTCCTACGAGCAGTACTTC. V usage is TRBV5-1 and J usage is TRBJ2-7; D remains ambiguous. Germline V gene lookup returns CDR1 SGHRS and CDR2 YFSETQ. This CDR3 contains 15 residues. The V end was cut by 0 bases, the J end by 0 bases, with 10 bases between.

This clonotype showed up just once. This chain links TRBV30 with TRBJ1-1; 7 bases line up with TRBD1. The J segment lost 0 bases and the V segment lost 7 bases, leaving 8 bases of the junction unmatched. The germline gives CDR1 GTSNPN, CDR2 SVGIG (reference sequence). The CDR3 totals 14 residues. The CDR3 coding sequence is TGTGCCTTTCGGGGGGACAGACTGAACACTGAAGCTTTCTTT. It specifies CAFRGDRLNTEAFF. Full variable domain (outside the CDR3, taken from reference TRBV30 and TRBJ1-1): SQTIHQWPATLVQPVGSPLSLECTVEGTSNPNLYWYRQAAGRGLQLLFYSVGIGQISSEVPQNLSASRPQDRQFILSSKKLLLSDSGFYLCAFRGDRLNTEAFFGQGTRLTVV.

This clonotype turned up a few times. The rearrangement links TRBV29-1 to TRBJ2-7; D not resolved. Germline lookup yields CDR1 SQVTM and CDR2 ANQGSEA. The CDR3 is 15 amino acids. The V and J ends lost 4 bases and 0 bases respectively, with 16 bases between them. The CDR3 loop reads CSVVALVEDSYEQYF. In DNA form, the CDR3 reads TGCAGCGTTGTGGCCCTAGTAGAAGACTCCTACGAGCAGTACTTC.